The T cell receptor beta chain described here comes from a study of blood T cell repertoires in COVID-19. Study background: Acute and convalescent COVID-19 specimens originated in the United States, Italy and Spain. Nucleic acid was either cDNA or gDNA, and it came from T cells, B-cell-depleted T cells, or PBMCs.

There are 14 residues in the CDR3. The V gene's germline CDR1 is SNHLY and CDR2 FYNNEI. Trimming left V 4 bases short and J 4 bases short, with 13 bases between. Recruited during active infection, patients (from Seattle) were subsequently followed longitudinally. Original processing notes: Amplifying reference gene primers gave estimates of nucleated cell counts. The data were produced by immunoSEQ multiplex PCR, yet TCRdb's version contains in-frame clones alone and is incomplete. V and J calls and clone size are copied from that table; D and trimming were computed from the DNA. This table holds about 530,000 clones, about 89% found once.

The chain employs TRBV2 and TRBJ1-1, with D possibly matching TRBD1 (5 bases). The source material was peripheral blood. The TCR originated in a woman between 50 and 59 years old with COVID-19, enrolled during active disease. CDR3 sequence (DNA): TGTGCCAGCAGTGCGGAGGGGCCCAGCACTGAAGCTTTCTTT. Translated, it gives CASSAEGPSTEAFF.